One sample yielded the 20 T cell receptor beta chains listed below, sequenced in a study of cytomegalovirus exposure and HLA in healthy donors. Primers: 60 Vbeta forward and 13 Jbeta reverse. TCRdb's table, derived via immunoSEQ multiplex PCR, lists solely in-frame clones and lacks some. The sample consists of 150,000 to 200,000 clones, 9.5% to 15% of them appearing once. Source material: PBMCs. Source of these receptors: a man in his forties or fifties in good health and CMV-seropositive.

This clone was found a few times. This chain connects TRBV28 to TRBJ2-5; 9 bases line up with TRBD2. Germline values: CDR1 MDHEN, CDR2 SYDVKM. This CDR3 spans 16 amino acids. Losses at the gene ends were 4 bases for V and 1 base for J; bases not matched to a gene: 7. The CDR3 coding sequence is TGTGCCAGCAGTTCTCACAAGACTAGCGGCCAAGAGACCCAGTACTTC. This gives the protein CASSSHKTSGQETQYF.

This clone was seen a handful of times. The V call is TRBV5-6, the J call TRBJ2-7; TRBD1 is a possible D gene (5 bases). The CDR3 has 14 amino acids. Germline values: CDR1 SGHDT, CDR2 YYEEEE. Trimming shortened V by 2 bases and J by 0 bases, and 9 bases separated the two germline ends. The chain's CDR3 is CASSFTGYSYEQYF. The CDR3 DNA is TGTGCCAGCAGCTTTACAGGTTACTCCTACGAGCAGTACTTC.

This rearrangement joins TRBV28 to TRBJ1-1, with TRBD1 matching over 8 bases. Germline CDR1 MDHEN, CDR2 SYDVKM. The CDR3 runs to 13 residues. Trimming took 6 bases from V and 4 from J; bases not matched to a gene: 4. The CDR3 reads CASSRTGFTEAFF. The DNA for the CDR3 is TGTGCCAGCAGCCGGACAGGGTTCACTGAAGCTTTCTTT.

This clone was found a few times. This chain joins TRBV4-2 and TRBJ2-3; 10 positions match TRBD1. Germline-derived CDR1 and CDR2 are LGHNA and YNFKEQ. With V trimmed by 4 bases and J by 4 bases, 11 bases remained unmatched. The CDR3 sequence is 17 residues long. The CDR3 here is CASSLYRDRGIADTQYF. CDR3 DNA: TGTGCCAGCAGCCTATACCGGGACAGGGGTATAGCAGATACGCAGTATTTT.

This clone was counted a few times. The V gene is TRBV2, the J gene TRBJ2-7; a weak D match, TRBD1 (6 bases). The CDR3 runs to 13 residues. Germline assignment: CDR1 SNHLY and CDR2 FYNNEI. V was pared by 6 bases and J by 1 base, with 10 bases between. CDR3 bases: TGTGCCAGCAGCGAAAGGGGGTCCTACGAGCAGTACTTC. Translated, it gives CASSERGSYEQYF.

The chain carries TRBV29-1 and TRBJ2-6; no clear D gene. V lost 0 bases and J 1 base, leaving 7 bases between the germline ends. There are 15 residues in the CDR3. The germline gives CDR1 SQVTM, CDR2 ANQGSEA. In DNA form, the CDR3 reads TGCAGCGTTGAAGATCCCAAATCTGGGGCCAACGTCCTGACTTTC. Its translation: CSVEDPKSGANVLTF.

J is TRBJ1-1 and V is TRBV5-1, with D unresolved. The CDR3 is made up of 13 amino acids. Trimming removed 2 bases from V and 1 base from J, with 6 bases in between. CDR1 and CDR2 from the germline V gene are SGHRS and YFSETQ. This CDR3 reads CASSFRENTEAFF. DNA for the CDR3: TGCGCCAGCAGCTTCCGGGAGAACACTGAAGCTTTCTTT.

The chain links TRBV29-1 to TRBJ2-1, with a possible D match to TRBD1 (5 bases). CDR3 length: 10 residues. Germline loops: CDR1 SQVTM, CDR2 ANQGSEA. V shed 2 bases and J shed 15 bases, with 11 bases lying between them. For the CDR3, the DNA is TGCAGCGTTGAAAATTCCCAGGGGTTCTTC. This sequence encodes CSVENSQGFF.

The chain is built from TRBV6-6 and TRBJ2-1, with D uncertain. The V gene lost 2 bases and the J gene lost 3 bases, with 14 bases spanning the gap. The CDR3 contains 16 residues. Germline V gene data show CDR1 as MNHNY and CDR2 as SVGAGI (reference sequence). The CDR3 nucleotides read TGTGCCAGCAGTTACCCACTCGCGGCCGGCTACAATGAGCAGTTCTTC. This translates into CASSYPLAAGYNEQFF.

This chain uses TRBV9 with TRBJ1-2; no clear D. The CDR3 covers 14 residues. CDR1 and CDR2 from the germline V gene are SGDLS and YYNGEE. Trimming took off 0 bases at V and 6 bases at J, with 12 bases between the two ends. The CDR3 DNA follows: TGTGCCAGCAGCGTAGACCCCGGGGTGCATGGCTACACCTTC. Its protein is CASSVDPGVHGYTF.

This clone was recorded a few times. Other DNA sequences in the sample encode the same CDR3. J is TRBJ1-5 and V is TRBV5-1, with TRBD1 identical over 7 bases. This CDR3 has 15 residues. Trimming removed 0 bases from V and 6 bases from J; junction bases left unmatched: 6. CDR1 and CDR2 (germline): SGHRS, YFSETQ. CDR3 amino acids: CASSLGIGGSQPQHF. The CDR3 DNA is TGCGCCAGCAGCTTGGGTATAGGGGGCAGTCAGCCCCAGCATTTT.

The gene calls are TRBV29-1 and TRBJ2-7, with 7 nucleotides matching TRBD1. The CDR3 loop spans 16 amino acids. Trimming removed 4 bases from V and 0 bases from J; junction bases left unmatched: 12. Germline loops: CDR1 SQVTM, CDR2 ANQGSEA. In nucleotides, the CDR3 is TGCAGCGTTGCCCGGATAACAGGGGTTAGCTCCTACGAGCAGTACTTC. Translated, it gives CSVARITGVSSYEQYF.

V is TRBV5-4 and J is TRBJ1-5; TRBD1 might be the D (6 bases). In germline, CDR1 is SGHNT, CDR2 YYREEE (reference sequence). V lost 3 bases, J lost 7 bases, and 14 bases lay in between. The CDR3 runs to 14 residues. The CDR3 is CASSSGGARQPQHF. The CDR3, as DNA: TGTGCCAGCAGCTCCGGGGGGGCCAGACAGCCCCAGCATTTT.

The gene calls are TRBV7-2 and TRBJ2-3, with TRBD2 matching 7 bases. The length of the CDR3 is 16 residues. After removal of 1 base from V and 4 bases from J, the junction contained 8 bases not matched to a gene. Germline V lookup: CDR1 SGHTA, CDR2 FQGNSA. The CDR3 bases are TGTGCCAGCAGCTTAGGTGGGACGGGACTACCAGATACGCAGTATTTT. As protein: CASSLGGTGLPDTQYF.

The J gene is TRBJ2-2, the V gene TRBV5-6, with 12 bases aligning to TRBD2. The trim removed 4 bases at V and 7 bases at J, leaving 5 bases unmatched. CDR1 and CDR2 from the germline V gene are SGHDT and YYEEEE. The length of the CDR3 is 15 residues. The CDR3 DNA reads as TGTGCCAGCAGCCCGACTAGCGGGGGTAACGGGGAGCTGTTTTTT. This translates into CASSPTSGGNGELFF.

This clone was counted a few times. The CDR3 sequence is CASRSLLGNTEAFF. The CDR3 DNA follows: TGTGCCAGCAGATCACTACTCGGGAACACTGAAGCTTTCTTT. The V gene is TRBV11-2, the J gene TRBJ1-1; D is unresolved. CDR1 SGHAT and CDR2 FQNNGV come from the germline V gene. The V end was cut by 6 bases, the J end by 1 base, with 12 bases between. The CDR3 consists of 14 residues.

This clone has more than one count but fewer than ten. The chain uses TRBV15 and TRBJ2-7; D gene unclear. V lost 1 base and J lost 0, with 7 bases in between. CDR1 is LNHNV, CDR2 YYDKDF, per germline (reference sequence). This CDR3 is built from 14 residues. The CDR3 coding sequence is TGTGCCACCAGCAGAGTCAGAAGCTCCTACGAGCAGTACTTC. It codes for CATSRVRSSYEQYF.

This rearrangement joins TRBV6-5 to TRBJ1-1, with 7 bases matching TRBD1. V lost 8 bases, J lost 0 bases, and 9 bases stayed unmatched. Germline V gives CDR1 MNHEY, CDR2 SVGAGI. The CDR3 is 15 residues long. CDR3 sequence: CASGTEYNMNTEAFF. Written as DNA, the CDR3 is TGTGCCAGCGGGACAGAGTATAATATGAACACTGAAGCTTTCTTT.

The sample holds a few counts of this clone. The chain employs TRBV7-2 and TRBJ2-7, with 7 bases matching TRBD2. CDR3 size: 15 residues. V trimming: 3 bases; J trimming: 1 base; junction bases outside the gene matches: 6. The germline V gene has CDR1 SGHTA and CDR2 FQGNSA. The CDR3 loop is CASSLRGGRSYEQYF. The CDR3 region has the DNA TGTGCCAGCAGCTTGAGGGGAGGGAGATCCTACGAGCAGTACTTC.

The CDR3 protein is CASSLQPTGTRSSGELFF. DNA of the CDR3: TGCGCCAGCAGCTTGCAGCCAACCGGGACTAGGTCATCCGGGGAGCTGTTTTTT. The chain recombines TRBV5-1 with TRBJ2-2; the match to TRBD2 covers 8 bases. Germline-derived CDR1 and CDR2 are SGHRS and YFSETQ. CDR3 length: 18 residues. V trimming: 1 base; J trimming: 6 bases; junction bases outside the gene matches: 14.